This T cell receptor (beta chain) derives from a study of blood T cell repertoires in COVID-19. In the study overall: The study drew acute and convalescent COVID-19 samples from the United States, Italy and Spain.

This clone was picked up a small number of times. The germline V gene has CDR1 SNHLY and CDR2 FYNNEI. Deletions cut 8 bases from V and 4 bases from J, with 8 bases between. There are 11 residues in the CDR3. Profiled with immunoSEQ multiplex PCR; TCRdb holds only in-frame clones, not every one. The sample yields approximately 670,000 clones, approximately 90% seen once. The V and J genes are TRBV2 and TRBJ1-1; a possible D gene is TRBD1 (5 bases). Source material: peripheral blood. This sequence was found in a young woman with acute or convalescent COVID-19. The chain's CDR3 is CASGAVTEAFF. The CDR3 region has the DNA TGTGCCAGCGGGGCGGTCACTGAAGCTTTCTTT.